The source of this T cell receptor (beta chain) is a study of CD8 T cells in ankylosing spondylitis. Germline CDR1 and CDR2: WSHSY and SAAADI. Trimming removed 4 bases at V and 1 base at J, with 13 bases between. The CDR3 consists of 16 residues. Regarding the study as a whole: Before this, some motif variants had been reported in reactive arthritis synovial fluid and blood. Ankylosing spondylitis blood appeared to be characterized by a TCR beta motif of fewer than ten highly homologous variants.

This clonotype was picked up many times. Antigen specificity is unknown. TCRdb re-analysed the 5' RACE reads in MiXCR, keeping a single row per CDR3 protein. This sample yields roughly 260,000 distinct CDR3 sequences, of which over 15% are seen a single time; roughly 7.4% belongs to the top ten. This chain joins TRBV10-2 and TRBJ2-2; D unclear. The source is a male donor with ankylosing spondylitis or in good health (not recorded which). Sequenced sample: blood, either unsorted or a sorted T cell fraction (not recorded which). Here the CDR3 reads CASSGALLQNTGELFF. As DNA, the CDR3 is TGCGCCAGCAGTGGGGCCCTCCTACAGAACACCGGGGAGCTGTTTTTT.